The 11 T cell receptor beta chains given below trace back to one sample, sequenced in a study of T-cell memory formation after mild COVID-19. TCRdb reprocessed the 5' RACE reads with MiXCR, giving one entry per CDR3 protein. Seen here are 170,000 or so distinct CDR3 sequences, about 20% observed once, and the top ten hold about 23%. Material: PBMCs or a T cell subset sorted from them (not recorded which). Source of these receptors: an adult woman who had mild COVID-19 (a few samples of this study predate the infection). Cell type and time point are not known.

The V and J genes are TRBV11-1 and TRBJ2-3; D gene uncertain. Germline-derived CDR1 and CDR2 are SGHAT and FQDESV (reference sequence). The CDR3 has 16 amino acids. V gave up 4 bases and J gave up 8 bases, with 22 bases separating them. The CDR3 DNA reads TGTGCCAGCAGCTCTGACTCCCTCCAGTGGCCAGTTACGCAGTATTTT. Protein product: CASSSDSLQWPVTQYF.

This clonotype was observed a few times. The chain links TRBV7-9 to TRBJ2-5; D is uncertain. This CDR3 region has 14 residues. Trimming stripped 3 bases from V and 3 bases from J, with 11 bases between. The germline V gene encodes CDR1 SEHNR and CDR2 FQNEAQ (reference sequence). The CDR3 nucleotides are TGTGCCAGCAGCTTGAATTCCATGGAAGAGACCCAGTACTTC. It specifies CASSLNSMEETQYF.

The chain combines TRBV5-6 with TRBJ1-1; no definite D call. V was pared by 0 bases and J by 7 bases, with 16 bases between. The V gene's germline CDR1 is SGHDT and CDR2 YYEEEE. The CDR3 has 15 amino acids. This chain's CDR3 is CASSLVSGRWVEAFF. Here the CDR3 DNA reads TGTGCCAGCAGCTTGGTCTCAGGCAGATGGGTTGAAGCTTTCTTT.

This clonotype was counted only a few times. The chain couples TRBV29-1 to TRBJ2-5; D not certain. The ends were cut back, 0 bases at V and 1 base at J, with 12 bases in the middle. CDR3 size: 15 residues. CDR1 and CDR2 from the germline V gene are SQVTM and ANQGSEA. The CDR3, as DNA: TGCAGCGTTGAAGAAAGATGGGAATCCCAAGAGACCCAGTACTTC. This sequence encodes CSVEERWESQETQYF.

The rearrangement links TRBV7-9 to TRBJ1-1; D not resolved. The ends were cut back, 5 bases at V and 0 bases at J, with 16 bases in the middle. Germline V lookup: CDR1 SEHNR, CDR2 FQNEAQ (reference sequence). There are 16 residues in the CDR3. The CDR3 DNA reads TGTGCCAGCAGCCCTTCCGGCGGTATACTGAACACTGAAGCTTTCTTT. Residues: CASSPSGGILNTEAFF.

The genes are TRBV3-1 and TRBJ2-5, with TRBD2 matching over 9 bases. CDR3 size: 16 residues. Losses at the gene ends were 0 bases for V and 5 bases for J; bases not matched to a gene: 7. Germline V CDR1 and CDR2: LGHDT, YNNKEL (reference sequence). The CDR3 sequence: CASSQEGLANRETQYF. CDR3 bases: TGTGCCAGCAGCCAAGAGGGACTAGCAAATCGGGAGACCCAGTACTTC.

The rearrangement joins TRBV12-3 or TRBV12-4 to TRBJ1-1, with TRBD1 matching 7 bases. The CDR3 loop spans 15 amino acids. V was clipped by 5 bases and J by 0 bases; unmatched bases: 6. The CDR3: CASSLGTDLNTEAFF. Here the CDR3 DNA reads TGTGCCAGCAGTCTCGGGACAGATCTGAACACTGAAGCTTTCTTT.

The genes are TRBV19 and TRBJ1-1; the D is unclear. The V gene lost 5 bases and the J gene lost 0 bases, with 7 bases spanning the gap. The CDR3 consists of 13 residues. The germline gives CDR1 LNHDA, CDR2 SQIVND (reference sequence). The CDR3 DNA follows: TGTGCCAGTAGTCCCAACGTGAACACTGAAGCTTTCTTT. As protein: CASSPNVNTEAFF. Full variable domain (outside the CDR3, taken from reference TRBV19 and TRBJ1-1): DGGITQSPKYLFRKEGQNVTLSCEQNLNHDAMYWYRQDPGQGLRLIYYSQIVNDFQKGDIAEGYSVSREKKESFPLTVTSAQKNPTAFYLCASSPNVNTEAFFGQGTRLTVV.

The chain employs TRBV7-6 and TRBJ2-1, with TRBD1 as a possible D gene (6 bases). The CDR3 runs 15 residues. The germline gives CDR1 SGHVS, CDR2 FNYEAQ. V was pared by 4 bases and J by 2 bases, with 12 bases between. The CDR3 bases are TGTGCCAGCAGCTCGACAGGATACCCCTACAATGAGCAGTTCTTC. This codes for CASSSTGYPYNEQFF.

At least ten counts were recorded for this clonotype. At one end, the junction sequence differs from germline, possibly due to a read error. The chain recombines TRBV7-2 with TRBJ2-7; 7 bases are shared with TRBD1. This CDR3 is built from 12 residues. Germline V gene lookup returns CDR1 SGHTA and CDR2 FQGNSA. CDR3: CASSFGTDGEGF. CDR3 bases: TGTGCCAGCAGCTTCGGGACAGACGGCGAAGGCTTC.

This clonotype was detected a few times. The V call is TRBV12-3 or TRBV12-4, the J call TRBJ1-4; unclear D gene. CDR3 length: 15 amino acids. V was cut by 2 bases and J by 7 bases, with 14 bases left in between. The CDR3 nucleotides read TGTGCCAGCAGTTTACCGAGGGAATTGGGTGAAAAACTGTTTTTT. It translates to CASSLPRELGEKLFF.